The 21 T cell receptor beta chains presented below share a single source sample, sequenced in a study of blood T cell repertoires in COVID-19. This table comes from immunoSEQ multiplex PCR, and its TCRdb copy is limited to in-frame clones, with some not included. This sample carries roughly 270,000 clones, 65% to 90% of them seen once, and the ten largest clones take approximately 5.1%. The material sequenced was peripheral blood. The receptors derive from a middle-aged man with active or convalescent COVID-19.

The V call is TRBV9, the J call TRBJ2-7, with D perhaps TRBD2 (5 bases). Germline assignment: CDR1 SGDLS and CDR2 YYNGEE. V was pared by 0 bases and J by 7 bases, with 14 bases between. The CDR3 spans 14 residues. The CDR3 is CASSVGVSTGEQYF. The CDR3 DNA reads TGTGCCAGCAGCGTAGGGGTTTCTACGGGGGAGCAGTACTTC.

The chain employs TRBV30 and TRBJ1-2; D possibly corresponds to TRBD1 (6 bases). Deletions cut 8 bases from V and 5 bases from J, with 15 bases between. Germline V gene data show CDR1 as GTSNPN and CDR2 as SVGIG (reference sequence). CDR3 size: 12 residues. The CDR3 protein is CAQGTGTYGYTF. The CDR3 DNA reads as TGTGCCCAAGGTACAGGGACGTATGGCTACACCTTC.

This clone was seen once. V usage is TRBV5-1 and J usage is TRBJ2-7; 8 bases align to TRBD1. Germline CDR1 reads SGHRS; CDR2 reads YFSETQ. The V segment lost 4 bases and the J segment 2 bases; nucleotides outside the gene matches: 8. The CDR3 loop spans 15 amino acids. The CDR3 sequence is CASSAGTGLTYEQYF. The CDR3 bases are TGCGCCAGCAGCGCGGGGACAGGCCTCACCTACGAGCAGTACTTC.

The chain links TRBV7-2 to TRBJ2-5; TRBD2 matches at 7 bases. V lost 3 bases, J lost 2 bases, and 6 bases stayed unmatched. Germline V gene sequence: CDR1 SGHTA, CDR2 FQGNSA. The CDR3 extends over 15 amino acids. The CDR3 region is CASSLGGRRQETQYF. CDR3 DNA sequence: TGTGCCAGCAGCTTGGGGGGGAGGCGACAAGAGACCCAGTACTTC.

The chain has TRBV12-5 and TRBJ2-7, with 8 bases lining up with TRBD2. Unmatched junction bases numbered 8, after V lost 1 base and J lost 6 bases. CDR3 length: 15 residues. CDR1 and CDR2 (germline): LGHNT, FRNRAP. The CDR3 region is CASGLGITAGGEQYF. In DNA, the CDR3 is TGTGCTAGTGGTTTGGGAATCACTGCGGGAGGCGAGCAGTACTTC.

The CDR3 DNA is TGTGCCAGCATAAAAGGGGCGGAGGGGAATGAGCAGTTCTTC. It codes for CASIKGAEGNEQFF. The chain uses TRBV6-1 and TRBJ2-1, with D possibly being TRBD2 (6 bases). The ends were cut back, 7 bases at V and 7 bases at J, with 17 bases in the middle. This CDR3 comprises 14 residues. Germline V gene lookup returns CDR1 MNHNS and CDR2 SASEGT.

This chain uses TRBV6-1 with TRBJ1-5; possibly TRBD1 for D (6 bases). V dropped 3 bases and J dropped 0 bases, with 9 bases sitting between them. CDR1 and CDR2 from the germline V gene are MNHNS and SASEGT. This CDR3 has 15 amino acids. The chain's CDR3 is CASSEGHRSNQPQHF. The CDR3 DNA sequence: TGTGCCAGCAGTGAGGGACATCGTAGCAATCAGCCCCAGCATTTT.

The V call is TRBV3-1 (or the pseudogene TRBV3-2), the J call TRBJ2-1, with 8 bases matching TRBD2. The CDR3 is made up of 17 amino acids. Trimming took 3 bases from V and 0 from J; bases not matched to a gene: 7. Germline V gene sequence: CDR1 LGHDT, CDR2 YNNKEL (reference sequence). The CDR3 bases are TGTGCCAGCAGCCATCGTACTAGCGGCCCCTCCTACAATGAGCAGTTCTTC. Translation gives CASSHRTSGPSYNEQFF.

J is TRBJ1-1 and V is TRBV3-1 (or the pseudogene TRBV3-2); 9 bases map to TRBD1. J was trimmed by 0 bases and V by 4 bases; bases with no gene match: 12. The CDR3 totals 18 residues. Germline V gene sequence: CDR1 LGHDT, CDR2 YNNKEL (reference sequence). CDR3 loop: CASSPLGTGSHMNTEAFF. The CDR3 nucleotides are TGTGCCAGCAGCCCTCTAGGGACAGGGAGTCACATGAACACTGAAGCTTTCTTT.

The J gene is TRBJ2-7, the V gene TRBV18; weak D call: TRBD1 (6 bases). Germline CDR1 is KGHSH and CDR2 is LQKENI. V shed 3 bases and J shed 0 bases, with 12 bases lying between them. This CDR3 region has 15 residues. The CDR3: CASSPTGRDSYEQYF. As DNA, the CDR3 is TGTGCCAGCTCACCGACAGGTCGTGACTCCTACGAGCAGTACTTC. The whole variable domain, remainder taken from reference TRBV18 and TRBJ2-7, is NAGVMQNPRHLVRRRGQEARLRCSPMKGHSHVYWYRQLPEEGLKFMVYLQKENIIDESGMPKERFSAEFPKEGPSILRIQQVVRGDSAAYFCASSPTGRDSYEQYFGPGTRLTVT.

The V gene is TRBV28, the J gene TRBJ1-6; 12 bases line up with TRBD1. Germline-derived CDR1 and CDR2 are MDHEN and SYDVKM. This CDR3 is built from 16 residues. Germline trimming cut 4 bases from V and 10 bases from J; bases unmatched to any gene: 8. CDR3 protein: CASSSTPGTGGSPLHF. In DNA, the CDR3 is TGTGCCAGCAGTTCAACCCCCGGGACAGGGGGCTCACCCCTCCACTTT.

This chain joins TRBV14 and TRBJ1-1; TRBD1 agrees at 7 bases. V gave up 4 bases and J gave up 8 bases; unmatched junction bases: 13. The CDR3 runs to 15 residues. Looked up from germline, CDR1 is SGHDN and CDR2 is FVKESK. The CDR3: CASSRSYTGESEAFF. The CDR3 DNA is TGTGCCAGCAGCCGATCTTACACAGGGGAGTCGGAAGCTTTCTTT.

The chain recombines TRBV27 with TRBJ2-7, with D maybe TRBD1 (6 bases). CDR1 and CDR2 (germline): MNHEY, SMNVEV (reference sequence). The ends were cut back, 6 bases at V and 2 bases at J, with 11 bases in the middle. This CDR3 has 13 residues. In DNA, the CDR3 is TGTGCCAGCAGGGGAACAGGGACCTACGAGCAGTACTTC. Amino acids: CASRGTGTYEQYF.

The chain employs TRBV28 and TRBJ2-5, with TRBD2 as a possible D gene (5 bases). CDR3 length equals 16 residues. The V gene's germline CDR1 is MDHEN and CDR2 SYDVKM. Trimming took off 0 bases at V and 2 bases at J, with 13 bases between the two ends. The CDR3 DNA reads as TGTGCCAGCAGTTTATGGAGGGCAGGCAAGCAAGAGACCCAGTACTTC. It codes for CASSLWRAGKQETQYF.

J is TRBJ2-7 and V is TRBV30; D possibly corresponds to TRBD2 (5 bases). CDR1 GTSNPN and CDR2 SVGIG come from the germline V gene (reference sequence). The germline V and J ends were trimmed by 3 bases and 3 bases, with 15 bases remaining between them. This CDR3 contains 14 residues. CDR3 loop: CAWRAGRAGYEQYF. CDR3 in DNA: TGTGCCTGGAGGGCGGGTAGGGCCGGCTACGAGCAGTACTTC.

V and J are TRBV5-4 and TRBJ2-5, with a tentative D call TRBD2 (6 bases). The germline CDR1 and CDR2 sequences are SGHNT and YYREEE (reference sequence). V lost 5 bases and J 2 bases, leaving 10 bases between the germline ends. The CDR3 extends over 13 amino acids. DNA for the CDR3: TGTGCCAGCAGGCGGGGCTATCAAGAGACCCAGTACTTC. Its protein product is CASRRGYQETQYF. Full variable domain (rest looked up from reference TRBV5-4 and TRBJ2-5): ETGVTQSPTHLIKTRGQQVTLRCSSQSGHNTVSWYQQALGQGPQFIFQYYREEENGRGNFPPRFSGLQFPNYSSELNVNALELDDSALYLCASRRGYQETQYFGPGTRLLVL.

The rearrangement links TRBV25-1 to TRBJ2-7, with a possible D match to TRBD1 (6 bases). The V and J ends lost 1 base and 4 bases respectively, with 11 bases between them. The CDR3 runs to 14 residues. Germline values: CDR1 MGHDK, CDR2 SYGVNS. The CDR3 DNA reads TGTGCCAGCAGTGAATCAGGGGCCAGGTACGAGCAGTACTTC. Protein product: CASSESGARYEQYF.

This chain connects TRBV9 to TRBJ2-2; D remains ambiguous. The CDR3 is 16 residues long. Trimming stripped 1 base from V and 3 bases from J, with 13 bases between. Per germline, CDR1 SGDLS and CDR2 YYNGEE. The CDR3 region is CASSVTPGLDTGELFF. CDR3 in DNA: TGTGCCAGCAGCGTAACCCCAGGTCTCGACACCGGGGAGCTGTTTTTT.

This sequence joins TRBV12-5 and TRBJ2-3; TRBD2 matches 9 bases. The J segment lost 2 bases and the V segment lost 0 bases, leaving 9 bases of the junction unmatched. Germline CDR1 and CDR2: LGHNT and FRNRAP. The CDR3 spans 18 residues. In nucleotides, the CDR3 is TGTGCTAGTGGTTTGGTACTGGGGACTAGCATCATCACAGATACGCAGTATTTT. Amino acids: CASGLVLGTSIITDTQYF.

The rearrangement links TRBV28 to TRBJ1-1; 7 bases agree with TRBD1. Per the germline V gene, CDR1 is MDHEN and CDR2 is SYDVKM. The CDR3 has 12 amino acids. V lost 4 bases and J lost 6; bases outside the gene matches: 2. This CDR3 is CASSSDRAEAFF. The CDR3 region has the DNA TGTGCCAGCAGTTCCGACAGGGCTGAAGCTTTCTTT.

The V gene is TRBV18, the J gene TRBJ2-7; 7 bases map to TRBD2. The trim removed 4 bases at V and 4 bases at J, leaving 7 bases unmatched. The CDR3 sequence is 14 residues long. Germline assignment: CDR1 KGHSH and CDR2 LQKENI. The CDR3 protein is CASSRSGGQYEQYF. The CDR3 nucleotides read TGTGCCAGCTCACGATCGGGAGGCCAGTACGAGCAGTACTTC.